Below, one T cell receptor beta chain is given with its context. Antigen specificity is unknown. The sample is drawn from a study of T cell responses to AZD1222 COVID-19 vaccine. The protocol was immunoSEQ multiplex PCR, while the TCRdb copy is restricted to in-frame clones and leaves out a portion. Of under 200,000 clones detected, around nine tenths appear once; the ten largest clones hold roughly 26%. Findings and caveats of the study: Females outnumbered males among donors, who were mostly white British; clonal diversity was possibly underestimated. Baseline seropositivity occurred in only 5 to 7 AZD1222 recipients.

V shed 4 bases and J shed 2 bases, with 12 bases lying between them. The CDR3 has 14 amino acids. Germline V lookup: CDR1 SGHRS, CDR2 YFSETQ. The genes are TRBV5-1 and TRBJ1-2; D perhaps matches TRBD1 (5 bases). Sequencing used peripheral blood, obtained 28 days after the second AZD1222 dose. The origin of this receptor is an adult who received the AZD1222 COVID-19 vaccine. For the CDR3, the DNA is TGCGCCAGCAGCCCCGACAGACCAAACTATGGCTACACCTTC. Translating it yields CASSPDRPNYGYTF.